The present T cell receptor beta chain was sequenced within a study of CD8 T cells in Susac syndrome. Germline V CDR1 and CDR2: SGHVS, FQNEAQ. The CDR3 runs to 18 residues. J was trimmed by 1 base and V by 2 bases; bases with no gene match: 8. With random hexamers, reverse transcription was performed on about 0.5 to 1 ug of RNA. TCRdb ran MiXCR on the immunoSEQ multiplex PCR reads and lists one entry per CDR3 protein. The repertoire holds under 200,000 distinct CDR3 sequences, with 85% to 95% as singletons. The gene calls are TRBV7-8 and TRBJ2-1, with TRBD2 identical over 10 bases. This receptor was identified in a human donor with Susac syndrome. Sequenced sample: CD8+ T cells from PBMCs. The CDR3 sequence: CASSLYPSGSQSYNEQFF. The CDR3 DNA follows: TGTGCCAGCAGCTTATATCCTAGCGGGAGTCAATCCTACAATGAGCAGTTCTTC.